This is a list of T cell receptor beta chains from one sample in a study of shared clonotypes between healthy human individuals. Method: immunoSEQ multiplex PCR; TCRdb's copy keeps in-frame clones and lacks some. The sample has 300,000 to 400,000 clones, 87% seen once; the top ten hold roughly 16%. Sequenced material: memory CD8+ T cells sorted from blood. The receptors here all came from a man aged 18 to 30 in good health. CDR3s include the opening cysteine and the closing phenylalanine or tryptophan. The D gene is left open where the match is weak. Size values are once, few and many counts, or a class for expanded clones, and some rows have none.

clone_size	d_call	j_call	v_call	cdr3_nt	cdr3_aa
once	.	TRBJ1-1	TRBV14	TGTGCCAGCAGAGTAAGAGTAGACACTGAAGCTTTCTTT	CASRVRVDTEAFF
.	.	TRBJ2-5	TRBV6-1	TGTGCCAGCAGTGAAATCTCCCACGTACAAGAGACCCAGTACTTC	CASSEISHVQETQYF
.	TRBD1	TRBJ1-1	TRBV28	TGTGCCAGCAGCCTTACCCCCGGGACAGGGGGCAAGAACACTGAAGCTTTCTTT	CASSLTPGTGGKNTEAFF
few	.	TRBJ2-2	TRBV7-9	TGTGCCAGCAGCTTAGTGCAGGGAGACGCCGGGGAGCTGTTTTTT	CASSLVQGDAGELFF
once	.	TRBJ1-1	TRBV19	TGTGCCAGTAGTCCTGATTCGACAGGGAACACTGAAGCTTTCTTT	CASSPDSTGNTEAFF
.	TRBD1	TRBJ1-1	TRBV10-3	TGTGCCATCAGTGGGCGGCAGGGGGCGCGAGGCACTGAAGCTTTCTTT	CAISGRQGARGTEAFF
.	.	TRBJ2-7	TRBV12-5	TGTGCTAGTGCCCCCGGTCCACTCTACGAGCAGTACTTC	CASAPGPLYEQYF
.	TRBD1	TRBJ1-2	TRBV9	TGTGCCAGCAGCGCCGGGGACAGGGAGGCTAGTGGCTATGGCTACACCTTC	CASSAGDREASGYGYTF
once	.	TRBJ2-7	TRBV4-3	TGCGCCAGCAGCCAAGGGAGCTCCTACGAGCAGTACTTC	CASSQGSSYEQYF
.	.	TRBJ1-1	TRBV7-2	TGTGCCAGCAGCTTAGCGGGATTGAGGGGACGAACTTTCTTT	CASSLAGLRGRTFF
once	.	TRBJ2-7	TRBV10-2	TGCGCCAGCAAGGTACAACCCGCCTACGAGCAGTACTTC	CASKVQPAYEQYF
.	TRBD2	TRBJ2-5	TRBV5-1	TGCGCCAGCAGCTTAATAGCGGGGCCACAAGAGACCCAGTACTTC	CASSLIAGPQETQYF
.	.	TRBJ2-2	TRBV9	TGTGCCAGCAGCGGCCTGGCCGGGGAGCTGTTTTTT	CASSGLAGELFF
.	.	TRBJ2-5	TRBV9	TGTGCCAGCAGCACCCGCCAAGAGACCCAGTACTTC	CASSTRQETQYF
once	.	TRBJ1-2	TRBV7-9	TGTGCCAGCAGCCCCTCGATAGGGGATGGCTACACCTTC	CASSPSIGDGYTF
.	.	TRBJ1-1	TRBV4-3	TGCGCCAGCAGCCAGACCGGGAACACTGAAGCTTTCTTT	CASSQTGNTEAFF
.	TRBD1	TRBJ1-1	TRBV27	TGTGCCAGCAGTCTCCTGGGGACAGGTTTACCTGAAGCTTTCTTT	CASSLLGTGLPEAFF
.	TRBD1	TRBJ2-5	TRBV7-9	TGTGCCAGCAGCCAAATGACAGGGGGCCAAGAGACCCAGTACTTC	CASSQMTGGQETQYF
.	TRBD1	TRBJ2-2	TRBV2	TGTGCCAGCAGTGATAAGGGACAGGGGTCCGGGGAGCTGTTTTTT	CASSDKGQGSGELFF
.	.	TRBJ2-3	TRBV5-1	TGCGCCAGCAGCTTGGCTGGGGGCCTTAGGACAGATACGCAGTATTTT	CASSLAGGLRTDTQYF
.	TRBD2	TRBJ2-7	TRBV13	TGTGCCAGTACCTGGCTCGCGGGAGACCAGCAGTACTTC	CASTWLAGDQQYF
few	TRBD1	TRBJ1-2	TRBV9	TGTGCCAGCAGCACCGGGACAGAGTATGGCTACACCTTC	CASSTGTEYGYTF
.	.	TRBJ2-3	TRBV6-4	TGTGCCAGCAGTGACGTCGCGGGTCTGGATACGCAGTATTTT	CASSDVAGLDTQYF
once	TRBD2	TRBJ2-6	TRBV4-1	TGCGCCAGCAGCCAAGGACCAGCGGGACTCTCTGGGGCCAACGTCCTGACTTTC	CASSQGPAGLSGANVLTF
.	.	TRBJ2-7	TRBV29-1	TGCAGCGTGAGGGAGTCGGGGCACGAGCAGTACTTC	CSVRESGHEQYF
.	TRBD2	TRBJ2-5	TRBV5-4	TGTGCCAGCAGCCCTCTGGCGGGAGTTAAAGAGACCCAGTACTTC	CASSPLAGVKETQYF
.	TRBD1	TRBJ2-7	TRBV10-1	TGCGCCAGCAGTGAAGGGACAGGAGGCACCTACGAGCAGTACTTC	CASSEGTGGTYEQYF
.	.	TRBJ2-7	TRBV5-1	TGCGCCAGCAGCTATGATGCAGCCACCTACGAGCAGTACTTC	CASSYDAATYEQYF
.	.	TRBJ2-7	TRBV4-1	TGCGCCAGCAGCCAAGTAATCGGTAACTCCTACGAGCAGTACTTC	CASSQVIGNSYEQYF
.	.	TRBJ1-2	TRBV5-6	TGTGCCAGCAGCTCCCCCGAGGTAGATGGCTACACCTTC	CASSSPEVDGYTF
.	.	TRBJ2-7	TRBV2	TGTGCCAGCAGCGAAACTCTTGGGGCGGTCTACTACGAGCAGTACTTC	CASSETLGAVYYEQYF
.	.	TRBJ1-6	TRBV5-6	TGTGCCAGCAGCTTATTGAACAGGGTAAATTCACCCCTCCACTTT	CASSLLNRVNSPLHF
.	TRBD1	TRBJ2-7	TRBV6-6	TGTGCCAGCACCTTACAGGGGAAGGGGAGCGAGCAGTACTTC	CASTLQGKGSEQYF
.	.	TRBJ1-5	TRBV28	TGTGCCAGCAGTTTTCGGTCGGATAGCAATCAGCCCCAGCATTTT	CASSFRSDSNQPQHF
.	.	TRBJ2-7	TRBV29-1	TGCAGCGTTGAAGATCTTCCCTGGCACGTCTACGAGCAGTACTTC	CSVEDLPWHVYEQYF
few	.	TRBJ2-1	TRBV5-1	TGCGCCAGCAGCCTAAATAGCCTGTTCTCCTACAATGAGCAGTTCTTC	CASSLNSLFSYNEQFF
.	TRBD1	TRBJ1-1	TRBV4-1	TGCGCCAGCAGCCTCGACAGGGGGCGGTGGAACACTGAAGCTTTCTTT	CASSLDRGRWNTEAFF